Listed here is a single T cell receptor beta chain. This sample was taken from a study of blood T cell repertoires in COVID-19. The overall study: Some COVID-19 samples were acute and others convalescent; all came from the United States, Italy and Spain.

The method was immunoSEQ multiplex PCR; TCRdb's version includes in-frame clones alone and lacks a portion of them. The repertoire includes around 240,000 clones, 70% to 85% of them detected once, and about 1.5% sits in the top ten. Germline CDR1 reads MNHEY; CDR2 reads SVGAGI. The V segment lost 6 bases and the J segment 1 base; nucleotides outside the gene matches: 5. The length of the CDR3 is 14 residues. This receptor was taken from a woman between 35 and 50 years old who had recovered from COVID-19. The genes are TRBV6-5 and TRBJ1-1, with TRBD1 matching over 7 bases. Input material: peripheral blood. The DNA of the CDR3 is TGTGCCAGCAGGCCGGGACAGAGGAACACTGAAGCTTTCTTT. It translates to CASRPGQRNTEAFF.